This T cell receptor beta chain was retrieved from a study of blood T cell repertoires in COVID-19. Method: immunoSEQ multiplex PCR; TCRdb's copy keeps in-frame clones and lacks some. Among a few hundred thousand clones listed, 80% were seen once. CDR1 MGHRA and CDR2 YSYEKL come from the germline V gene. V lost 0 bases and J 6 bases, leaving 12 bases between the germline ends. The CDR3 is 15 amino acids. The sample taken for sequencing was peripheral blood. This clonotype originated in a human donor in a cohort sampled during active COVID-19. The rearrangement joins TRBV4-1 to TRBJ1-5; no definite D call. The CDR3 is CASSQDPTVGQPQHF. In nucleotides, the CDR3 is TGCGCCAGCAGCCAAGATCCAACCGTCGGTCAGCCCCAGCATTTT.